This note documents a single T cell receptor beta chain sequence. The antigen is unknown. The record originates from a study of CD8+ T cells in alopecia areata. Following extraction, RNA underwent reverse transcription to cDNA, which served as the sequencing template. Method: immunoSEQ multiplex PCR; TCRdb's copy keeps in-frame clones and lacks some. The table records more than 150,000 clones, more than 55% of them present only once. The CDR3 has 15 residues. The ends were cut back, 4 bases at V and 4 bases at J, with 19 bases in the middle. The germline V gene has CDR1 SQVTM and CDR2 ANQGSEA. Study-level points and caveats: Tofacitinib significantly reduced both scalp clonality and expanded CD8+ clones among the top 100. Relative to normal scalp, lesional scalp, especially alopecia totalis/universalis, showed higher clonality. With tofacitinib ongoing, many expanded lesional clones persisted in both scalp and blood.

Noted treatment: oral pan-JAK inhibitor, 5-10 mg twice daily. Researchers picked out CD4+ and CD8+ T cells from PBMCs by sorting. This chain connects TRBV29-1 to TRBJ1-1; the D gene is possibly TRBD1 (6 bases). The starting material was CD4+ T cells sorted from blood, obtained at week 4, from a patient treated with tofacitinib. This receptor was taken from a human donor with alopecia areata. This CDR3 is CSVAPTGIGGTEAFF. CDR3 in DNA: TGCAGCGTTGCACCTACAGGGATTGGTGGCACTGAAGCTTTCTTT. Drawing the rest from reference TRBV29-1 and TRBJ1-1, the complete variable domain is SAVISQKPSRDICQRGTSLTIQCQVDSQVTMMFWYRQQPGQSLTLIATANQGSEATYESGFVIDKFPISRPNLTFSTLTVSNMSPEDSSIYLCSVAPTGIGGTEAFFGQGTRLTVV.